Below, 19 T cell receptor beta chains from the same sample are listed, as sequenced in a study of a mutant IDH1 vaccine in newly diagnosed glioma. Method: immunoSEQ multiplex PCR; TCRdb's copy keeps in-frame clones and lacks some. The sample has roughly 54,000 clones; 80% to 85% are singletons. No cognate antigen is known for these TCRs. Time point indicated: week 35, safety follow-up. Each dose of the vaccine consisted of 300 ug of mutant IDH1 20-mer peptide, with topical imiquimod. The sample in question was PBMCs, obtained from a glioma patient whose treatment included an IDH1 peptide vaccine. The receptors here all came from a woman between 18 and 30 years old with glioma.

The chain is built from TRBV29-1 and TRBJ2-7; 7 bases are a match to TRBD1. Germline lookup yields CDR1 SQVTM and CDR2 ANQGSEA. V gave up 6 bases and J gave up 3 bases; unmatched junction bases: 8. The length of the CDR3 is 13 residues. CDR3 residues: CSVAAQGVYEQYF. CDR3 in DNA: TGCAGCGTCGCCGCGCAGGGGGTCTACGAGCAGTACTTC.

The chain couples TRBV10-2 to TRBJ2-7, with 13 bases aligning to TRBD2. The V gene's germline CDR1 is WSHSY and CDR2 SAAADI. The V gene end was trimmed by 8 bases and the J gene end by 5 bases; junction bases not matched to a gene: 3. The CDR3 totals 13 residues. This CDR3 reads CASGGTSGNEQYF. DNA for the CDR3: TGCGCCAGCGGCGGGACTAGCGGGAACGAGCAGTACTTC.

The gene calls are TRBV5-4 and TRBJ2-5; no reliable D call. The CDR3 is made up of 13 amino acids. V was shortened by 0 bases and J by 5 bases, with 8 bases between the two germline ends. Germline CDR1 reads SGHNT; CDR2 reads YYREEE (reference sequence). The CDR3 spells CASSLAPVETQYF. The DNA for the CDR3 is TGTGCCAGCAGCTTGGCCCCCGTCGAGACCCAGTACTTC. Full variable domain (remainder filled in from reference TRBV5-4 and TRBJ2-5): ETGVTQSPTHLIKTRGQQVTLRCSSQSGHNTVSWYQQALGQGPQFIFQYYREEENGRGNFPPRFSGLQFPNYSSELNVNALELDDSALYLCASSLAPVETQYFGPGTRLLVL.

This rearrangement joins TRBV6-1 to TRBJ2-7, with D possibly being TRBD2 (5 bases). V dropped 3 bases and J dropped 6 bases, with 18 bases sitting between them. The CDR3 totals 15 residues. The germline gives CDR1 MNHNS, CDR2 SASEGT. CDR3: CASSEDQRRTVEQYF. The CDR3 DNA follows: TGTGCCAGCAGTGAGGACCAGCGGCGGACCGTCGAGCAGTACTTC.

J is TRBJ2-7 and V is TRBV27; 7 bases fit TRBD1. There are 14 residues in the CDR3. Germline trimming cut 3 bases from V and 4 bases from J; bases unmatched to any gene: 6. Germline CDR1 and CDR2: MNHEY and SMNVEV (reference sequence). CDR3 amino acids: CASSLTGMRYEQYF. DNA of the CDR3: TGTGCCAGCAGTTTGACAGGGATGAGGTACGAGCAGTACTTC.

The rearrangement joins TRBV30 to TRBJ2-5; no clear D. The DNA end lines up better with TRBJ2-7; the J call may be wrong. Per germline, CDR1 GTSNPN and CDR2 SVGIG (reference sequence). The CDR3 sequence is 12 residues long. The CDR3 here is CAWRRSSYEQYF. The CDR3 DNA reads as TGTGCCTGGAGAAGAAGCTCCTACGAGCAGTACTTC.

This chain uses TRBV4-1 with TRBJ1-5; 8 positions agree with TRBD1. Per germline, CDR1 MGHRA and CDR2 YSYEKL. The trim removed 3 bases at V and 7 bases at J, leaving 11 bases unmatched. This CDR3 spans 16 amino acids. In DNA, the CDR3 is TGCGCCAGCAGCCAGCAACAGGGGGAAGGACGGCAGCCCCAGCATTTT. It encodes CASSQQQGEGRQPQHF.

This clone was counted a single time. The chain links TRBV29-1 to TRBJ1-5; tentatively, D is TRBD1 (5 bases). V lost 3 bases and J lost 10, with 22 bases in between. Germline CDR1 and CDR2: SQVTM and ANQGSEA. This CDR3 has 15 amino acids. Here the CDR3 reads CSVDLGDGPLGPQHF. In nucleotides, the CDR3 is TGCAGCGTTGACTTGGGGGACGGCCCCCTCGGACCCCAGCATTTT.

V is TRBV2 and J is TRBJ1-2; maybe TRBD1 (6 bases). V lost 6 bases and J 4 bases, leaving 18 bases between the germline ends. Germline V gene data show CDR1 as SNHLY and CDR2 as FYNNEI. The CDR3 is made up of 15 amino acids. The CDR3 region is CASSPGQKPVYGYTF. CDR3 bases: TGTGCCAGCAGCCCCGGACAGAAACCAGTCTATGGCTACACCTTC.

The CDR3: CASSGDGKLFF. Here the CDR3 DNA reads TGTGCCAGCAGCGGGGACGGAAAGCTGTTTTTT. The chain recombines TRBV9 with TRBJ2-2, with D perhaps matching TRBD1 or TRBD2 (5 bases each). Between the trimmed V and J ends, which lost 3 bases and 12 bases, there was a span of 9 bases. The CDR3 has 11 amino acids. Germline V gene lookup returns CDR1 SGDLS and CDR2 YYNGEE. The complete variable domain, with remaining parts taken from reference TRBV9 and TRBJ2-2, reads DSGVTQTPKHLITATGQRVTLRCSPRSGDLSVYWYQQSLDQGLQFLIQYYNGEERAKGNILERFSAQQFPDLHSELNLSSLELGDSALYFCASSGDGKLFFGEGSRLTVL.

This chain links TRBV27 with TRBJ1-1, with 8 bases fitting TRBD1. The CDR3 consists of 15 residues. V gave up 6 bases and J gave up 5 bases; unmatched junction bases: 11. CDR1 is MNHEY, CDR2 SMNVEV, per germline (reference sequence). The DNA for the CDR3 is TGTGCCAGCAGACGCAGTCAGGGGGCGGGGACTGAAGCTTTCTTT. This translates into CASRRSQGAGTEAFF.

The rearrangement joins TRBV18 to TRBJ2-7, with 8 positions matching TRBD2. V shed 3 bases and J 7 bases; nucleotides not matched to a gene: 8. From germline, CDR1 is KGHSH and CDR2 LQKENI. The CDR3 covers 14 residues. CDR3 bases: TGTGCCAGCTCACCCCCCACAGGGACTAGTGAGCAGTACTTC. It specifies CASSPPTGTSEQYF.

The gene calls are TRBV9 and TRBJ1-5; 11 bases map to TRBD1. V dropped 0 bases and J dropped 7; count of bases not matched to a gene: 3. This CDR3 spans 15 amino acids. Germline V gene sequence: CDR1 SGDLS, CDR2 YYNGEE. The CDR3 reads CASSVGDRGGQPQHF. The CDR3 nucleotides are TGTGCCAGCAGCGTAGGGGACAGGGGGGGACAGCCCCAGCATTTT.

This chain joins TRBV6-6 and TRBJ1-1; weak D call: TRBD1 (6 bases). Trimming cost V 4 bases and J 0 bases, with 12 bases left between them. Germline CDR1 and CDR2: MNHNY and SVGAGI (reference sequence). This CDR3 is built from 15 residues. The CDR3 protein is CASSSYRAMNTEAFF. Written as DNA, the CDR3 is TGTGCCAGCAGTTCCTACAGGGCGATGAACACTGAAGCTTTCTTT.

CDR3 DNA sequence: TGTGCCATCAGAGACCCCGGGACGATTAATGAGCAGTTCTTC. This translates into CAIRDPGTINEQFF. This chain links TRBV10-3 with TRBJ2-1; D may match TRBD1 or TRBD2 (5 bases each). This CDR3 contains 14 residues. Trimming pared 6 bases from V and 7 bases from J, leaving 16 bases between. CDR1 and CDR2 (germline): ENHRY, SYGVKD.

The CDR3 sequence is CASSQVRGPGNTIYF. The CDR3 DNA reads as TGTGCCAGCAGCCAAGTCAGGGGGCCTGGAAACACCATATATTTT. This sequence joins TRBV4-2 and TRBJ1-3; 8 bases align to TRBD1. J gave up 2 bases and V 1 base, and 1 base lay outside the gene matches. The CDR3 runs to 15 residues. Germline assignment: CDR1 LGHNA and CDR2 YNFKEQ.

This clone was seen a single time. The chain couples TRBV5-8 to TRBJ1-2; TRBD1 matches 10 bases. This CDR3 has 16 residues. The V segment lost 3 bases and the J segment 4 bases; nucleotides outside the gene matches: 9. CDR1 and CDR2 from the germline V gene are SGHTS and YDEGEE. The CDR3 loop reads CASSYYGTGAGYGYTF. The CDR3 DNA is TGTGCCAGCAGCTACTACGGGACAGGGGCCGGCTATGGCTACACCTTC. The full variable domain, its missing parts supplied by reference TRBV5-8 and TRBJ1-2, is EAGVTQSPTHLIKTRGQQATLRCSPISGHTSVYWYQQALGLGLQFLLWYDEGEERNRGNFPPRFSGRQFPNYSSELNVNALELEDSALYLCASSYYGTGAGYGYTFGSGTRLTVV.

The V gene is TRBV6-5, the J gene TRBJ2-2; D is ambiguous. The germline V gene encodes CDR1 MNHEY and CDR2 SVGAGI. This CDR3 spans 15 amino acids. Trimming left V 1 base short and J 4 bases short, with 10 bases between. In DNA, the CDR3 is TGTGCCAGCAGTTACTGGACCAGCTTCACCGGGGAGCTGTTTTTT. This gives the protein CASSYWTSFTGELFF.

J is TRBJ2-1 and V is TRBV4-1; the D gene is possibly TRBD2 (5 bases). CDR3 length equals 16 residues. Deletions cut 1 base from V and 7 bases from J, with 17 bases between. Germline lookup yields CDR1 MGHRA and CDR2 YSYEKL. DNA for the CDR3: TGCGCCAGCAGCCAAGCCGCGCAACGGGGTAGTAATGAGCAGTTCTTC. Its translation: CASSQAAQRGSNEQFF.